Below, 9 T cell receptor beta chains from the same sample are listed, as sequenced in a study of shared T cell receptors in the human thymus. The protocol was immunoSEQ multiplex PCR, while the TCRdb copy is restricted to in-frame clones and leaves out a portion. The sample shows fewer than 700,000 clones, approximately 90% of them seen only once. The same specimen was also included in a second study, on human thymus T cells.

Specimen: thymocytes. Receptors originate from a boy in the first two years of life with a congenital heart defect.

CDR3 in amino acids: CASSQATQASTPHYEQYF. The CDR3 bases are TGCGCCAGCAGCCAGGCCACACAGGCTTCCACCCCCCACTACGAGCAGTACTTC. This sequence joins TRBV4-3 and TRBJ2-7, with D possibly being TRBD1 (5 bases). Trimming pared 3 bases from V and 3 bases from J, leaving 24 bases between. Germline values: CDR1 LGHNA, CDR2 YSLEER. The CDR3 consists of 18 residues.

The V and J genes are TRBV9 and TRBJ1-4; the D gene is possibly TRBD1 (5 bases). The germline V gene encodes CDR1 SGDLS and CDR2 YYNGEE. V lost 4 bases, J lost 7 bases, and 14 bases lay in between. The CDR3 totals 14 residues. The CDR3 loop reads CASSPGRVGEKLFF. The CDR3 DNA reads TGTGCCAGCAGCCCAGGGAGGGTGGGTGAAAAACTGTTTTTT. Full variable domain (rest looked up from reference TRBV9 and TRBJ1-4): DSGVTQTPKHLITATGQRVTLRCSPRSGDLSVYWYQQSLDQGLQFLIQYYNGEERAKGNILERFSAQQFPDLHSELNLSSLELGDSALYFCASSPGRVGEKLFFGSGTQLSVL.

The chain recombines TRBV6-4 with TRBJ1-2, with a tentative D call TRBD1 (5 bases). CDR1 and CDR2 from the germline V gene are MRHNA and SNTAGT. CDR3 length equals 17 residues. V was pared by 4 bases and J by 3 bases, with 21 bases between. CDR3 amino acids: CASSAPRVSGQDYGYTF. The CDR3 DNA reads TGTGCCAGCAGTGCCCCCCGGGTATCAGGGCAGGACTATGGCTACACCTTC.

V is TRBV4-1 and J is TRBJ2-1; TRBD2 matches 11 bases. With 4 bases clipped from V and 4 bases from J, the junction kept 6 bases outside the gene matches. The germline gives CDR1 MGHRA, CDR2 YSYEKL. The CDR3 extends over 16 amino acids. CDR3 in DNA: TGCGCCAGCAGCCGACAGGGACTAGCGGTTTACAATGAGCAGTTCTTC. Translating it yields CASSRQGLAVYNEQFF.

The chain uses TRBV6-5 and TRBJ2-1; tentative D call: TRBD2 (6 bases). CDR1 MNHEY and CDR2 SVGAGI come from the germline V gene. The CDR3 runs 11 residues. V shed 2 bases and J shed 10 bases, with 6 bases lying between them. The chain's CDR3 is CASSYGGEQFF. For the CDR3, the DNA is TGTGCCAGCAGTTACGGAGGGGAGCAGTTCTTC.

This chain links TRBV9 with TRBJ2-7; 14 bases are a match to TRBD2. CDR1 and CDR2 (germline): SGDLS, YYNGEE. V lost 5 bases and J lost 6; bases outside the gene matches: 4. The CDR3 covers 14 residues. The DNA of the CDR3 is TGTGCCAGCAGGCTCGGACTAGCGGGAGGCGAGCAGTACTTC. This sequence encodes CASRLGLAGGEQYF.

The rearrangement uses TRBV28 and TRBJ1-2, with D possibly matching TRBD1 (6 bases). The CDR3 has 14 residues. The germline gives CDR1 MDHEN, CDR2 SYDVKM. With 11 bases removed from V and 5 bases from J, the gap between germline ends came to 21 bases. CDR3 region: CAHKGRTEPYGYTF. In nucleotides, the CDR3 is TGTGCCCATAAAGGGCGGACAGAGCCGTATGGCTACACCTTC.

This clone was observed a single time. The genes are TRBV10-2 and TRBJ2-5; the D gene is possibly TRBD2 (6 bases). Trimming took off 8 bases at V and 4 bases at J, with 20 bases between the two ends. Germline V gene lookup returns CDR1 WSHSY and CDR2 SAAADI. CDR3 length equals 15 residues. In DNA, the CDR3 is TGCGCCAGCGGACCCTTGGGGGAGGATCGAGAGACCCAGTACTTC. It is translated as CASGPLGEDRETQYF.

This chain joins TRBV28 and TRBJ2-5, with unresolved D. The CDR3 is 15 amino acids. Germline CDR1 MDHEN, CDR2 SYDVKM. V lost 4 bases and J lost 1, with 13 bases in between. The CDR3 nucleotides read TGTGCCAGCAGTTCATGTGCGCCCTGCCAAGAGACCCAGTACTTC. Its translation: CASSSCAPCQETQYF.